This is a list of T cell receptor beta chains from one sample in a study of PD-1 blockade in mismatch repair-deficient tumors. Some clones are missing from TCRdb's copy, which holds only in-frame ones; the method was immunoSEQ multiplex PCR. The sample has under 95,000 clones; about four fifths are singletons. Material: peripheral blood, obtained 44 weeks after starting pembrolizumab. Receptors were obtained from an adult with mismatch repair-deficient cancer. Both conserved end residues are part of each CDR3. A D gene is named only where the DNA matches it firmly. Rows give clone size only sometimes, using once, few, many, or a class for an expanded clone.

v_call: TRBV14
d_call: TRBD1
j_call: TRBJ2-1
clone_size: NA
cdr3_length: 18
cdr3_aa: CASSQFWTRDRAYNEQFF
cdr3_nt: TGTGCCAGCAGCCAATTCTGGACACGAGACAGGGCTTACAATGAGCAGTTCTTC

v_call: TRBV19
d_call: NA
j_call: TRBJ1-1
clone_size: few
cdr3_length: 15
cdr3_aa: CASSIELGRGTEAFF
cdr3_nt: TGTGCCAGTAGTATAGAATTGGGGCGGGGGACTGAAGCTTTCTTT

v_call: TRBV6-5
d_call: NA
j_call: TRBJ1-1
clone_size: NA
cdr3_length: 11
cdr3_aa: CASCRGGKAFF
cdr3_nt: TGTGCCAGCTGCCGTGGGGGTAAAGCTTTCTTT

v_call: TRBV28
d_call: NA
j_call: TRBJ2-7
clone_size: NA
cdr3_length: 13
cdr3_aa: CASNGDGDYEQYF
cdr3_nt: TGTGCCAGCAATGGGGATGGGGACTACGAGCAGTACTTC

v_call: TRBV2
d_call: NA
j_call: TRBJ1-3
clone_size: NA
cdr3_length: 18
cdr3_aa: CASSEGVKRIVPGNTIYF
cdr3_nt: TGTGCCAGCAGTGAAGGCGTGAAGAGAATTGTTCCTGGAAACACCATATATTTT

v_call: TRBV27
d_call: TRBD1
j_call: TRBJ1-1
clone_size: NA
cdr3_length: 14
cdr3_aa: CASRGQGFVTEAFF
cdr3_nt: TGTGCCAGCAGAGGACAGGGTTTCGTCACTGAAGCTTTCTTT

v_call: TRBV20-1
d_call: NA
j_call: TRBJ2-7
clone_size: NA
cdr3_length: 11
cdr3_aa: CSARRSYEQYF
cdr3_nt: TGCAGTGCTAGGCGCTCCTACGAGCAGTACTTC

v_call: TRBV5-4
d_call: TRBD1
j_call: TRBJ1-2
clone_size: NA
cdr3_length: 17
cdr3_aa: CASSQEGRGRTNYGYTF
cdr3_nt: TGTGCCAGCAGCCAGGAGGGTAGGGGGCGAACGAACTATGGCTACACCTTC

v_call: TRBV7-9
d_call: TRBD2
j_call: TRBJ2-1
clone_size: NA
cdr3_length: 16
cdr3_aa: CASSPGTSGIFGEQFF
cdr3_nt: TGTGCCAGCAGCCCCGGGACTAGCGGGATATTTGGTGAGCAGTTCTTC

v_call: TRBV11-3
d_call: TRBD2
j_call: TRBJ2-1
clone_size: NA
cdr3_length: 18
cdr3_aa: CASSLGLGLAGGRHEQFF
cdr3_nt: TGTGCCAGCAGCTTAGGGCTGGGGCTAGCGGGAGGTCGGCATGAGCAGTTCTTC

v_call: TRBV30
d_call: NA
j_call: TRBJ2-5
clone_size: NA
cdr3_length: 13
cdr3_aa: CAWSRDYQETQYF
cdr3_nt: TGTGCCTGGAGCCGGGACTACCAAGAGACCCAGTACTTC

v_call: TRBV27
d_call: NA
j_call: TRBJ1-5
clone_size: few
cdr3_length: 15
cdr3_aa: CASSLIMGPNQPQHF
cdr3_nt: TGTGCCAGCAGTCTGATTATGGGCCCCAATCAGCCCCAGCATTTT

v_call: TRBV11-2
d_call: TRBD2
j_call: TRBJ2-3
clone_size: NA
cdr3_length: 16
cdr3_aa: CASSPGGAGVADTQYF
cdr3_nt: TGTGCCAGCAGCCCCGGGGGAGCGGGAGTCGCAGATACGCAGTATTTT

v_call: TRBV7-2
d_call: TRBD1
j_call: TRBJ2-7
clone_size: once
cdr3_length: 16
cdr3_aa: CASSSPRQTGRYEQYF
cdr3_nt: TGTGCCAGCAGCTCCCCGAGACAGACAGGGCGGTACGAGCAGTACTTC

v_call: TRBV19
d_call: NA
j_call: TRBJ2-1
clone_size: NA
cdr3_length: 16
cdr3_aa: CASSIMFETSYNEQFF
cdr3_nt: TGTGCCAGTAGTATCATGTTCGAGACTTCCTACAATGAGCAGTTCTTC

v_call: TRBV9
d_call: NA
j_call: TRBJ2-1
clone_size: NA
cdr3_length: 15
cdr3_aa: CASSVVAGPYNEQFF
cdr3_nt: TGTGCCAGCAGCGTAGTGGCGGGACCCTACAATGAGCAGTTCTTC

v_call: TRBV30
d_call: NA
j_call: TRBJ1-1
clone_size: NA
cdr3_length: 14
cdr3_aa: CAYNRGGYDTEAFF
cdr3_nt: TGTGCCTACAACCGGGGGGGTTATGACACTGAAGCTTTCTTT

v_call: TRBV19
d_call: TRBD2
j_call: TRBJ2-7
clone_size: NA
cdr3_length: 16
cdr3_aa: CASRLAGGGSSYEQYF
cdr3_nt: TGTGCCAGCCGACTAGCGGGAGGGGGAAGCTCCTACGAGCAGTACTTC

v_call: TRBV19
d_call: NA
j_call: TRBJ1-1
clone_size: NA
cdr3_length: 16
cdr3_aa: CASTKFREGGHTEAFF
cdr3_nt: TGTGCCAGTACAAAATTCCGGGAGGGGGGTCACACTGAAGCTTTCTTT

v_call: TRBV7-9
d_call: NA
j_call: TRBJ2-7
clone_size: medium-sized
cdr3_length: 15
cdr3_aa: CASSNPLKTVYEQYF
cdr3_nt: TGTGCCAGCAGCAACCCCCTCAAGACAGTCTACGAGCAGTACTTC

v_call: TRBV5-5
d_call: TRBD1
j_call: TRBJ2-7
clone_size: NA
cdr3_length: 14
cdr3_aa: CASSFDRGSVEQYF
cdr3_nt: TGTGCCAGCAGCTTCGACAGGGGGTCGGTCGAGCAGTACTTC

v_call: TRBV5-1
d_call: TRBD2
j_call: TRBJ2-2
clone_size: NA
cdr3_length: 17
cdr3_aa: CASSPRLAGVNTGELFF
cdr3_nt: TGCGCCAGCAGCCCAAGACTAGCGGGAGTGAACACCGGGGAGCTGTTTTTT

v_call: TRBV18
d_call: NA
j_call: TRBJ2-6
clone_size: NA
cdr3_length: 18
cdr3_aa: CASSPKTRSGSGANVLTF
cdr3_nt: TGTGCCAGCTCACCAAAGACCCGATCAGGCTCTGGGGCCAACGTCCTGACTTTC

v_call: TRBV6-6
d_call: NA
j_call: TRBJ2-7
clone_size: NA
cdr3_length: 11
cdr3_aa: CASILNYEQYF
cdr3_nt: TGTGCCAGCATCTTAAACTACGAGCAGTACTTC

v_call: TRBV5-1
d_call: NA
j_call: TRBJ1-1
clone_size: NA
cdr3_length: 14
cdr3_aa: CASSLAGMNTEAFF
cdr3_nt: TGCGCCAGCAGCTTGGCGGGTATGAACACTGAAGCTTTCTTT

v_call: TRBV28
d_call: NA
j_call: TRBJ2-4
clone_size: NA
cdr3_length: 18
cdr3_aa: CASSLLGDTRIAKNIQYF
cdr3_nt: TGTGCCAGCAGTTTACTTGGGGACACCCGGATAGCCAAAAACATTCAGTACTTC

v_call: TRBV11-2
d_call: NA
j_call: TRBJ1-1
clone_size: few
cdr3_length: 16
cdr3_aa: CASSFWTREGSTEAFF
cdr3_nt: TGTGCCAGCAGCTTCTGGACCAGGGAGGGTAGCACTGAAGCTTTCTTT

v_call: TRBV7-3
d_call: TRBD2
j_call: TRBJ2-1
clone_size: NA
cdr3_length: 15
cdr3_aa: CASSFELASYNEQFF
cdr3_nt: TGTGCCAGCAGCTTTGAACTAGCGTCATACAATGAGCAGTTCTTC

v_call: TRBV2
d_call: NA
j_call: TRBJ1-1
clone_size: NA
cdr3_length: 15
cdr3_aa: CASSGQGGGSTEAFF
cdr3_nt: TGTGCCAGCAGTGGGCAGGGCGGAGGGAGCACTGAAGCTTTCTTT

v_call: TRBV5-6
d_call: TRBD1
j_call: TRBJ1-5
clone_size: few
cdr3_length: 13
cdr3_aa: CASSRTGAQPQHF
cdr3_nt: TGTGCCAGCAGCCGGACAGGGGCCCAGCCCCAGCATTTT

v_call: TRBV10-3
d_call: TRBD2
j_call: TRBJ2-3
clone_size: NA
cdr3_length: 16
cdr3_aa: CAIEPRTSGRTDTQYF
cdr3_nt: TGTGCCATAGAGCCCCGGACTAGCGGGCGCACAGATACGCAGTATTTT

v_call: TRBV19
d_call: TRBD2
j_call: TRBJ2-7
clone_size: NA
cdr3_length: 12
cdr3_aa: CASSIGEAGVHF
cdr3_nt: TGTGCCAGTAGTATTGGAGAGGCGGGGGTGCACTTC

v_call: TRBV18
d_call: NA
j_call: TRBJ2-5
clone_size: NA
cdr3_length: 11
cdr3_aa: CASSEGKTQYF
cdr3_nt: TGTGCCAGCTCGGAGGGGAAGACCCAGTACTTC

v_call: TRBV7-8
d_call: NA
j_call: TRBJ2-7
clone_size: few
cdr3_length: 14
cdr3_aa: CASSQDTGLYEQYF
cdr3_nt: TGTGCCAGCAGCCAAGACACAGGTCTCTACGAGCAGTACTTC

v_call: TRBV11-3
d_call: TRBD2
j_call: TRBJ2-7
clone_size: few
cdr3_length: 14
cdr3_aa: CASSPGRESHEQYF
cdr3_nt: TGTGCCAGCAGCCCGGGGCGGGAGTCCCACGAGCAGTACTTC

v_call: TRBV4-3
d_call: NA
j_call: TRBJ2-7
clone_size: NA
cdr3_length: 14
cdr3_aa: CASSRTIEVGEQYF
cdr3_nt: TGCGCCAGCAGCCGAACAATCGAAGTGGGGGAGCAGTACTTC

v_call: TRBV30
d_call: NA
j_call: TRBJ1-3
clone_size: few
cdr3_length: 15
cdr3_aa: CAWSADRFAGNTIYF
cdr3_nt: TGTGCCTGGAGCGCTGACAGGTTTGCTGGAAACACCATATATTTT

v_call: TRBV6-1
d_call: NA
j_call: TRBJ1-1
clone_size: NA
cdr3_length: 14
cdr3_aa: CASSDRWKNTEAFF
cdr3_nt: TGTGCCAGCAGTGACAGGTGGAAGAACACTGAAGCTTTCTTT

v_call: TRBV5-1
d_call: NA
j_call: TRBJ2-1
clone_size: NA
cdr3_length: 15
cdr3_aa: CASSLGEESYNEQFF
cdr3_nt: TGCGCCAGCAGCTTGGGGGAAGAGTCCTACAATGAGCAGTTCTTC

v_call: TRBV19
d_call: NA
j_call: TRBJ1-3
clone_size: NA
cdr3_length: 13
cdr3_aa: CASSPSDRNTIYF
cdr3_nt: TGTGCCAGTAGTCCTTCGGACAGAAACACCATATATTTT

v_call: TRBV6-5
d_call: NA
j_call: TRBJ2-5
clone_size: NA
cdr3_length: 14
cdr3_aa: CASSYSRLQETQYF
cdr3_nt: TGTGCCAGCAGTTACTCCCGGTTACAAGAGACCCAGTACTTC

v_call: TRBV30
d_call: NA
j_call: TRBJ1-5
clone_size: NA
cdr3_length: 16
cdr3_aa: CAWCHWDWGGAQPQHF
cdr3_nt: TGTGCCTGGTGTCATTGGGACTGGGGGGGGGCTCAGCCCCAGCATTTT

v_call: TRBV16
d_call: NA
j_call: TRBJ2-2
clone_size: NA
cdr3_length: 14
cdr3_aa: CASSHLTGTGELFF
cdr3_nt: TGTGCCAGCAGCCATTTGACGGGCACCGGGGAGCTGTTTTTT

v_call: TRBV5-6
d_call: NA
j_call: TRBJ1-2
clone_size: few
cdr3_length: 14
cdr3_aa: CASSLQTAIYGYTF
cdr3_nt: TGTGCCAGCAGCCTCCAGACAGCTATCTATGGCTACACCTTC

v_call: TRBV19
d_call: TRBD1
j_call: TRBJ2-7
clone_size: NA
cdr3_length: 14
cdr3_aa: CASSPGQGPHEQYF
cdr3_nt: TGTGCCAGTAGTCCCGGACAGGGTCCACACGAGCAGTACTTC

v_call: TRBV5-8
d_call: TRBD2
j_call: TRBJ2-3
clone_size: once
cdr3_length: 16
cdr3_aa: CASGPLLAGSADTQYF
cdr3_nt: TGTGCCAGCGGACCTTTACTAGCGGGAAGTGCAGATACGCAGTATTTT

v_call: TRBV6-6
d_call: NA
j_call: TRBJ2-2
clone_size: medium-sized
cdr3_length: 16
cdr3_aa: CASRTTSRTNTGELFF
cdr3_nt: TGTGCCAGCAGAACAACTAGCCGAACGAACACCGGGGAGCTGTTTTTT

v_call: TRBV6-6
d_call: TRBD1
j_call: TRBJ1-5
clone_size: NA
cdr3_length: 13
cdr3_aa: CASRDRGSQPQHF
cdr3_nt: TGTGCCAGCAGGGACAGGGGGAGCCAGCCCCAGCATTTT

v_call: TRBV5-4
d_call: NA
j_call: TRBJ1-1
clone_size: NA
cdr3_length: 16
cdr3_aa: CASSAALRDPNTEAFF
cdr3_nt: TGTGCCAGCAGCGCTGCTTTGAGGGACCCGAACACTGAAGCTTTCTTT

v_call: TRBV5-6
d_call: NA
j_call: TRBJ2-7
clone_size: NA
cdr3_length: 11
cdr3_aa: CASSSSKEQYF
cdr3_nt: TGTGCCAGCAGCTCCTCTAAGGAGCAGTACTTC

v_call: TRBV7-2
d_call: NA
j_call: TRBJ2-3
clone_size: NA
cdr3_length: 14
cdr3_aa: CASSFGGGTDTQYF
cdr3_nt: TGTGCCAGCAGCTTTGGGGGAGGCACAGATACGCAGTATTTT

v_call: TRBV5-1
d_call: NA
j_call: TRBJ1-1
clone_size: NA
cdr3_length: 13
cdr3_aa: CASSLDGRSEAFF
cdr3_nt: TGCGCCAGCAGCTTGGACGGGAGGTCTGAAGCTTTCTTT

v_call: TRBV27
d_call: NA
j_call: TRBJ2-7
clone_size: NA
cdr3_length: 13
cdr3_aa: CASSFPGDYEQYF
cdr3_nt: TGTGCCAGCAGTTTTCCCGGCGACTACGAGCAGTACTTC